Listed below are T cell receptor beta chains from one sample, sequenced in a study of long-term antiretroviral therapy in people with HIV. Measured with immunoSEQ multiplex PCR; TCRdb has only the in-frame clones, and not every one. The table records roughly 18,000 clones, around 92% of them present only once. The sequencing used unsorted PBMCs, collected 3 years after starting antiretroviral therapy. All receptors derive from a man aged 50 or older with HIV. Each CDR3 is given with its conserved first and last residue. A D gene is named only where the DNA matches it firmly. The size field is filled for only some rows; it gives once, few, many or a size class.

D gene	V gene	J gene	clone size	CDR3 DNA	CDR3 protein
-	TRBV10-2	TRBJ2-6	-	TGCGCCAGCAGGGGGGCCCAGCGCTCTGGGGCCAACGTCCTGACTTTC	CASRGAQRSGANVLTF
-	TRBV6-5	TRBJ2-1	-	TGTGCCAGCAAACGGAACCCCTACAATGAGCAGTTCTTC	CASKRNPYNEQFF
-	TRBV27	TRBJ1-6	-	TGTGCCAGCAGTTTATCCGGCTGGGCTCACCTCCACTTT	CASSLSGWAHLHF
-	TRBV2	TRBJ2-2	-	TGTGCCAGCAGTGGACAGGCCGACACCGGGGAGCTGTTTTTT	CASSGQADTGELFF
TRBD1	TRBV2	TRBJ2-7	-	TGTGCCAGCAAGGTCCGGGACAGGGGCTCCTACGAGCAGTACTTC	CASKVRDRGSYEQYF
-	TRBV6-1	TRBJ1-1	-	TGTGCCAGCAGTCCGAATGGAATGAACACTGAAGCTTTCTTT	CASSPNGMNTEAFF
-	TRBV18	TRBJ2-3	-	TGTGCCAGCTCACCACCGACTTGGCAGGAGGGGAACACAGATACGCAGTATTTT	CASSPPTWQEGNTDTQYF
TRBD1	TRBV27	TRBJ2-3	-	TGTGCCAGCAGTCTACAGGGGAAGATAGATACGCAGTATTTT	CASSLQGKIDTQYF
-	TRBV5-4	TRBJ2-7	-	TGTGCCAGCAGCTTGGGCAGCCGCTTTGGGAACGAGCAGTACTTC	CASSLGSRFGNEQYF
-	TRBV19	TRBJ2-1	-	TGTGCCAGTAGTATTTATTCAGAGAGCTACAATGAGCAGTTCTTC	CASSIYSESYNEQFF
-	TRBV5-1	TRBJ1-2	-	TGCGCCAGCAGCTTGAAGACAGCAAGGGAGGGCTACACCTTC	CASSLKTAREGYTF
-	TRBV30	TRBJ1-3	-	TGTGCCTGGAAGGGGGTTGGAAACACCATATATTTT	CAWKGVGNTIYF
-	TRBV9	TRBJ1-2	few	TGTGCCAGCAGCGTAGCTACCCAGTTAGCTAACTATGGCTACACCTTC	CASSVATQLANYGYTF
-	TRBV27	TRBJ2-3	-	TGTGCCAGTTGCACAGATACGCAGTATTTT	CASCTDTQYF
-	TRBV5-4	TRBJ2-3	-	TGTGCCAGCAGCTTAGGCGTATCCAGCACAGATACGCAGTATTTT	CASSLGVSSTDTQYF
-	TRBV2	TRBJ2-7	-	TGTGCCAGCAGTGAAGCGTATTCGGGCACCTACGAGCAGTACTTC	CASSEAYSGTYEQYF
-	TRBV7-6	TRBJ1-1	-	TGTGCCAGCAGCTTAAATGGGCAGGGGAACACTGAAGCTTTCTTT	CASSLNGQGNTEAFF
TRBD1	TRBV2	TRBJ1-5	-	TGTGCCAGCAGGGGACAGTTGAGCAATCAGCCCCAGCATTTT	CASRGQLSNQPQHF
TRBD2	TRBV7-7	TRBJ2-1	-	TGTGCCAGCAGCCGGTGGGGCGGGAGCTCCTACAATGAGCAGTTCTTC	CASSRWGGSSYNEQFF
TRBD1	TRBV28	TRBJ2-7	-	TGTGCCAGCAGTGTAACAGGGGGCTCGGGCGAGCAGTACTTC	CASSVTGGSGEQYF
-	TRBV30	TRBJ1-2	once	TGTGCCTGGACGGTTAACTATGGCTACACCTTC	CAWTVNYGYTF
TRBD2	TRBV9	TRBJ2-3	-	TGTGCCAGCGAGGCTAGCGGGGGCACAGATACGCAGTATTTT	CASEASGGTDTQYF
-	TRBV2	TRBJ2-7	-	TGTGCCAGCAGCCCCAGCTCCTACGAGCAGTACTTC	CASSPSSYEQYF
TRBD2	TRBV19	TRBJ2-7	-	TGTGCCAGTAGTATGTGGCCCCGGGCGGGGGCCTACGAGCAGTACTTC	CASSMWPRAGAYEQYF
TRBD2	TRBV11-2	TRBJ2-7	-	TGTGCCAGCAGCTTAGAACTAGCGGGGGGTGCTGCCTCCTACGAGCAGTACTTC	CASSLELAGGAASYEQYF
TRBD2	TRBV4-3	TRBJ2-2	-	TGCGCCAGCAGCCGTACTAGCGGGGGGCCGAACACCGGGGAGCTGTTTTTT	CASSRTSGGPNTGELFF
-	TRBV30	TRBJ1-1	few	TGTGCCTGGAGTTTGCAACAGGGTCGCGGAGCTTTCTTT	CAWSLQQGRGAFF
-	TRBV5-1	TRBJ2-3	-	TGCGCCAGCAGCTTGGATAGGGGGGATAGGGATACGCAGTATTTT	CASSLDRGDRDTQYF
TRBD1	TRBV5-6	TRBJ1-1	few	TGTGCCAGCAGTAGGACAGGGGCTGAAGCTTTCTTT	CASSRTGAEAFF
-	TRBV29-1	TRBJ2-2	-	TGCAGCGTGCCAGTTGACACCGGGGAGCTGTTTTTT	CSVPVDTGELFF
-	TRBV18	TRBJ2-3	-	TGTGCCAGCTCACCACCGGGTCCAGGTGCCGATACGCAGTATTTT	CASSPPGPGADTQYF
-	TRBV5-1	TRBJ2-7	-	TGCGCCAGCAGCTCCGCGGAGAGGGGTGAGACCTACGAGCAGTACTTC	CASSSAERGETYEQYF
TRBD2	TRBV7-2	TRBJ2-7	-	TGTGCCAGCAGCCTCAGAGCGGGAGTATACGAGCAGTACTTC	CASSLRAGVYEQYF
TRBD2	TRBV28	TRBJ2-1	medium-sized	TGTGCCAGCAGCATCGGGACTAGTGGTGAGCAGTTCTTC	CASSIGTSGEQFF
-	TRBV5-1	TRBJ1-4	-	TGCGCCAGCAGCTTGATATTCGGGGAAGCTAATGAAAAACTGTTTTTT	CASSLIFGEANEKLFF
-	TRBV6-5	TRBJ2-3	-	TGTGCCAGCAGTCTAGGCTCAGATACGCAGTATTTT	CASSLGSDTQYF
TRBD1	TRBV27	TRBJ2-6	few	TGTGCCAGCAGTAGACAGGGGTCTTACTCTGGGGCCAACGTCCTGACTTTC	CASSRQGSYSGANVLTF
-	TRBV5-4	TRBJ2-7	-	TGTGCCAGCAGCTTGGACCGGATGACTACCTACGAGCAGTACTTC	CASSLDRMTTYEQYF
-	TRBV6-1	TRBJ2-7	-	TGTGCCAGCAGTTTCTCCTACGAGCAGTACTTC	CASSFSYEQYF
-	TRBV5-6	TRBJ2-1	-	TGTGCCAGCAGCGTGCCCTTCAATGAGCAGTTCTTC	CASSVPFNEQFF
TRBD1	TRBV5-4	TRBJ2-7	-	TGTGCCAGCAGCTCGGGACAGGGTGATTACGAGCAGTACTTC	CASSSGQGDYEQYF